This T cell receptor (beta chain) comes out of a study of CD8+ T cells in alopecia areata. Germline lookup yields CDR1 SGHAT and CDR2 FQNNGV. This CDR3 has 16 residues. The V segment lost 4 bases and the J segment 0 bases; nucleotides outside the gene matches: 6. It was cDNA, reverse transcribed from extracted RNA, that served as the sequencing template. Clones were read by immunoSEQ multiplex PCR, and TCRdb kept only the in-frame ones, dropping some. The sample contains around 170,000 clones, about 51% of which appear only once. Treatment of the sample: oral pan-JAK inhibitor, 5-10 mg twice daily. V gene TRBV11-2 combines with J gene TRBJ1-3; 7 positions match TRBD1. The specimen was CD8+ T cells sorted from blood, collected at week 52, from a patient treated with tofacitinib. The TCR was taken from a human donor with alopecia areata. The CDR3 here is CASSSGQTNSGNTIYF. DNA of the CDR3: TGTGCCAGCAGCTCGGGACAGACCAACTCTGGAAACACCATATATTTT.